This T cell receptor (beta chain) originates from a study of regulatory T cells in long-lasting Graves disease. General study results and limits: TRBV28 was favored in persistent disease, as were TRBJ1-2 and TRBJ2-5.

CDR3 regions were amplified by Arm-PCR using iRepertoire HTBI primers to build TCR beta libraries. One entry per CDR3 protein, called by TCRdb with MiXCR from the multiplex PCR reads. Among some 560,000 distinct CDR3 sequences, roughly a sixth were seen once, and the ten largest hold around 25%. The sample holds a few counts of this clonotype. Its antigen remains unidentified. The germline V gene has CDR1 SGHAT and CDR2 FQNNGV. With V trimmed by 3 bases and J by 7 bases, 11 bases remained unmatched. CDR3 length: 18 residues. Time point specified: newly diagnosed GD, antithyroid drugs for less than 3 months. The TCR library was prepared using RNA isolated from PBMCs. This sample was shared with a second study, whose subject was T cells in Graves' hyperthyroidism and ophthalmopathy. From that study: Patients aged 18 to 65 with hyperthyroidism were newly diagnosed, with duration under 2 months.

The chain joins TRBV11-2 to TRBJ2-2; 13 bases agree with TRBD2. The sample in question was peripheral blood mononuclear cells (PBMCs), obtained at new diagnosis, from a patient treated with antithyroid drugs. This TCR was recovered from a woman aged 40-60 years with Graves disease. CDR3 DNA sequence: TGTGCCAGCAGCTTCGGGACTAGCGGGATACTACGGGGCGGGGAGCTGTTTTTT. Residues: CASSFGTSGILRGGELFF.